This T cell receptor (beta chain) was obtained from a study of patients and donors after allogeneic stem cell transplantation. Germline assignment: CDR1 ENHRY and CDR2 SYGVKD. V lost 4 bases and J 4 bases, leaving 10 bases between the germline ends. The CDR3 sequence is 13 residues long. TCRdb recomputed calls from the RT-PCR reads with MiXCR, one row per CDR3 protein. Of roughly 940,000 distinct CDR3 sequences detected, approximately 18% appear once; the ten largest clones hold roughly 6%. Sequenced input: blood, either unsorted or a sorted T cell fraction (not recorded which). The chain couples TRBV10-3 to TRBJ1-1, with D unclear. This TCR was sampled from a human donor who was either an allogeneic HSCT recipient or a stem cell or donor lymphocyte infusion donor (not recorded which). It is not recorded whose cells these are; they may come from a transplant donor. Here the CDR3 DNA reads TGTGCCATCAGTGTCGGGGTTACCACTGAAGCTTTCTTT. Its translation is CAISVGVTTEAFF.